This TCR beta chain stems from a study of shared clonotypes between healthy human individuals. The V end was cut by 1 base, the J end by 0 bases, with 9 bases between. Germline CDR1 and CDR2: MGHRA and YSYEKL. The CDR3 sequence is 15 residues long. Some clones are missing from TCRdb's copy, which holds only in-frame ones; the method was immunoSEQ multiplex PCR. Altogether 150,000 to 200,000 clones are present, around 93% being singletons, with the ten largest covering more than 0.06%. Regarding this clone: Its antigen is currently unknown.

Findings of the study overall: All-four-donor shared clonotypes had higher generation probabilities than non-shared clonotypes did.

This receptor was obtained from a woman in her twenties or thirties in good health. This chain connects TRBV4-1 to TRBJ2-5, with D uncertain. The sample taken for sequencing was naive CD4+ T cells sorted from blood. Noted subset: CD45RA+ positively selected. CDR3 sequence (DNA): TGCGCCAGCAGCCAAGCCCTCCGGGACCAAGAGACCCAGTACTTC. Translation gives CASSQALRDQETQYF.